This T cell receptor beta chain was sequenced during a study of PD-1 blockade in classical Hodgkin lymphoma. The wider study: Nivolumab was administered to patients intravenously at 3 mg/kg every 2 weeks. Findings and caveats of the study: Complete responders had baseline diversity similar to newly diagnosed patients.

With regard to this clone: Its target is not known.

Exposure to brentuximab vedotin varied, and each patient had relapsed following autologous stem cell transplantation. The CDR3 consists of 13 residues. Germline V gene sequence: CDR1 LNHDA, CDR2 SQIVND (reference sequence). V was pared by 3 bases and J by 1 base, with 6 bases between. The protocol was immunoSEQ multiplex PCR, while the TCRdb copy is restricted to in-frame clones and leaves out a portion. This repertoire shows about 84,000 clones, roughly 89% found once; its top ten account for roughly 21%. The sequenced sample was peripheral blood mononuclear cells (PBMCs), obtained at baseline. The source is a human donor with classical Hodgkin lymphoma. The chain uses TRBV19 and TRBJ1-1; no definite D call. Here the CDR3 reads CASSMRRNTEAFF. The CDR3 bases are TGTGCCAGTAGTATGCGTAGGAACACTGAAGCTTTCTTT.